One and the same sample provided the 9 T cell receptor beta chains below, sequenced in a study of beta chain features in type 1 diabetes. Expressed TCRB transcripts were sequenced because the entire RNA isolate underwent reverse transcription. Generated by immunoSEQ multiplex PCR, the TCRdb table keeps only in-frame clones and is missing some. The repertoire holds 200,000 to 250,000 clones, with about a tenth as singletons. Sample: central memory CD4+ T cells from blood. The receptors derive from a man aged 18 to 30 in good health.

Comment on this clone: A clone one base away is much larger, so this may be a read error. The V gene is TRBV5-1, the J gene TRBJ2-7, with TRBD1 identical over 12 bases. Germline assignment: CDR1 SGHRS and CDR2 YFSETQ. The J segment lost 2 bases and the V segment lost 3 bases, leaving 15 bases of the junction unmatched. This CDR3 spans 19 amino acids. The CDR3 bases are TGCGCCAGCAGCTCTAGGGGACAGGGGGCTAGCGGGGCCACCTACGAGCAGTACTTC. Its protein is CASSSRGQGASGATYEQYF.

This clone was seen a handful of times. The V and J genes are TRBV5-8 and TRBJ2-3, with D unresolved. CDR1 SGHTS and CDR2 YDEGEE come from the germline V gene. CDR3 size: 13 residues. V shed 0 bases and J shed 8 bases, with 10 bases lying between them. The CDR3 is CASSLVAVRTQYF. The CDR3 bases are TGTGCCAGCAGCTTGGTCGCGGTCCGTACGCAGTATTTT.

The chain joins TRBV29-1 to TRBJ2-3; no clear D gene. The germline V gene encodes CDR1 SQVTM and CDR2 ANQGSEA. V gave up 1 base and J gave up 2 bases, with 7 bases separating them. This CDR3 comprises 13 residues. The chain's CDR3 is CSVEARVTDTQYF. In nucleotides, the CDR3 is TGCAGCGTTGAAGCTAGGGTCACAGATACGCAGTATTTT.

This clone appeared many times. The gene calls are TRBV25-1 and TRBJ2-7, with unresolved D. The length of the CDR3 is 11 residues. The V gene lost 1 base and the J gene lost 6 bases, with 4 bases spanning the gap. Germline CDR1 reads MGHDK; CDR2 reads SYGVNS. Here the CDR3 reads CASSEWGEQYF. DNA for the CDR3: TGTGCCAGCAGTGAATGGGGCGAGCAGTACTTC.

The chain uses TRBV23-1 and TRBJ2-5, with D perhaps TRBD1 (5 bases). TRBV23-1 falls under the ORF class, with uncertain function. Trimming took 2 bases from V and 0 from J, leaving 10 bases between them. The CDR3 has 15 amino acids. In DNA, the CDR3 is TGCGCCAGCAGTCAACCCCGACAGTACCAAGAGACCCAGTACTTC. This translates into CASSQPRQYQETQYF.

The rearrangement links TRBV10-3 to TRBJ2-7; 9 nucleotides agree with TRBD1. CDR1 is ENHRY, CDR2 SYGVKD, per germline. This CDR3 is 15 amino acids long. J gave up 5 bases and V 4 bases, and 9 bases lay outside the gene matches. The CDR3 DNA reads TGTGCCATCAGTGGGGCTCCGGGACAGGGACACGAGCAGTACTTC. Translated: CAISGAPGQGHEQYF.

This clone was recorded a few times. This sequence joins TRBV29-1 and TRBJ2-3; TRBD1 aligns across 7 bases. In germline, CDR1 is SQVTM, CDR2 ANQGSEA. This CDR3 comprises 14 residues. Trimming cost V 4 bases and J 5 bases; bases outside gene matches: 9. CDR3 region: CSVGTGNTQDTQYF. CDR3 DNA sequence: TGCAGCGTTGGGACAGGCAACACACAAGATACGCAGTATTTT.

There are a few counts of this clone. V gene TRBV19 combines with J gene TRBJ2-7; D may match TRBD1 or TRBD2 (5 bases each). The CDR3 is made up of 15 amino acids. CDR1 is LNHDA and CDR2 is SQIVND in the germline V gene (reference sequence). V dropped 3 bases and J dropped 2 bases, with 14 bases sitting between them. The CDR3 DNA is TGTGCCAGTAGTATTCGGGACCAGGGTCCCTACGAGCAGTACTTC. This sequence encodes CASSIRDQGPYEQYF.

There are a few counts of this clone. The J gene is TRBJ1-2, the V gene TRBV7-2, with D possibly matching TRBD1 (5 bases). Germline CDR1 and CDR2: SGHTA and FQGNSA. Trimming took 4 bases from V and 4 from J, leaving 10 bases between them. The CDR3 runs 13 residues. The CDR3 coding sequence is TGTGCCAGCAGCTCGCCCACAGGCTATGGCTACACCTTC. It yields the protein CASSSPTGYGYTF.